This TCR beta chain was retrieved from a study of blood T cell repertoires in COVID-19. Study-level information: Whether acute or convalescent, the COVID-19 samples came from the United States, Italy and Spain. The cDNA or gDNA used as material had been derived from T cells, B-cell-depleted T cells, or PBMCs.

The CDR3 contains 15 residues. V lost 5 bases and J 2 bases, leaving 15 bases between the germline ends. The germline CDR1 and CDR2 sequences are LNHDA and SQIVND (reference sequence). In the authors' methods: Amplification of reference gene primers was used by the study to estimate nucleated cell counts. Sequencing used immunoSEQ multiplex PCR; TCRdb keeps in-frame clones, though not all of them. From that table come the V and J calls and clone size; the DNA was used to work out D and trimming. The sample has over 50,000 clones, about 86% seen once. The rearrangement uses TRBV19 and TRBJ1-1, with D unresolved. The sequence was obtained from a man between 65 and 85 years old with active COVID-19. Source material: peripheral blood. Written as DNA, the CDR3 is TGTGCCAGTAGTTCTTTGCTGCGCCCAAACACTGAAGCTTTCTTT. It yields the protein CASSSLLRPNTEAFF.